Listed here is a single T cell receptor beta chain. The antigen is not known. The data are from a study of breast tumors, draining lymph nodes, adjacent tissues. Points from the study as a whole: Luminal-like breast cancer showed significantly greater tumor-nontumor repertoire similarity than basal-like breast cancer did. Tumor T cell lymph node origin was a supported hypothesis, not proven. Most tumor T cells seemingly derive from lymph node, then expand in tumor. Tumor repertoires ranked between lymph nodes and nontumor tissue in diversity, with V and J gene preferences.

TCRdb analysed the multiplex PCR reads with MiXCR anew, one entry per CDR3 protein. The sample records about 22,000 distinct CDR3 sequences, 45% to 75% being singletons. The CDR3 consists of 15 residues. Germline CDR1 reads SGHDT; CDR2 reads YYEEEE. The V gene lost 4 bases and the J gene lost 5 bases, with 18 bases spanning the gap. Input material: breast tumor tissue. This clonotype was sampled from a female donor with breast cancer. Some clones in this sample may be carry-over from other donors' samples. J is TRBJ2-5 and V is TRBV5-6; D is undetermined. The CDR3 reads CASSASGHVGETQYF. CDR3 DNA: TGTGCCAGCAGCGCATCCGGCCACGTGGGGGAGACCCAGTACTTC.